A selection of T cell receptor beta chains follows, all from one sample in a study of blood T cell repertoires in COVID-19. Only in-frame clones appear in the TCRdb table, and some are missing; sequencing was by immunoSEQ multiplex PCR. Of about 210,000 clones listed, about four fifths are singletons. Specimen: peripheral blood. Receptors originate from a woman in her forties or fifties with active or convalescent COVID-19. Each CDR3 is given with its conserved first and last residue. A D gene is named only where the DNA matches it firmly. Some rows mark clone size as missing; the rest say once, few, many or name a class of expanded clone.

NA	18	NA	TRBJ2-1	TRBV5-1	TGCGCCAGCAGCCGCACTACATTAGCGCTGAGCTCCTACAATGAGCAGTTCTTC	CASSRTTLALSSYNEQFF
NA	14	NA	TRBJ2-5	TRBV5-1	TGCGCCAGCAGCTACGGGACTGAAGGGGAGACCCAGTACTTC	CASSYGTEGETQYF
NA	17	NA	TRBJ2-5	TRBV7-3	TGTGCCAGCAGCCCCCGGATGGTTGCTAGAGGGGGTGAGACCCAGTACTTC	CASSPRMVARGGETQYF
NA	16	many	TRBJ2-7	TRBV3-1/TRBV3-2	TGTGCCAGCAGCCAAGTTGTAGCGGCAGGCTCCTACGAGCAGTACTTC	CASSQVVAAGSYEQYF
TRBD1	19	few	TRBJ1-4	TRBV4-1	TGCGCCAGCAGCCTCAGAAGGCGACAGGGGGCGCATGAAAGTGAAAAACTGTTTTTT	CASSLRRRQGAHESEKLFF
TRBD2	15	NA	TRBJ2-4	TRBV3-1/TRBV3-2	TGTGCCAGCAGCCTTGAGGGACTAGCGGGAGTTGGGTCGCACTTC	CASSLEGLAGVGSHF
TRBD1	14	NA	TRBJ1-6	TRBV9	TGTGCCAGCAGCGTGGCAGGGGGGACCTCACCCCTCCACTTT	CASSVAGGTSPLHF
TRBD2	12	NA	TRBJ2-5	TRBV5-4	TGTGCCAGCAGCCCGGGAGGGGAGACCCAGTACTTC	CASSPGGETQYF
TRBD1	17	NA	TRBJ1-2	TRBV5-6	TGTGCCAGCAGCTTACCTGGGACAGGGGGAAGGAGCTATGGCTACACCTTC	CASSLPGTGGRSYGYTF
TRBD1	15	NA	TRBJ1-1	TRBV27	TGTGCCAGCAGCCTGGGGGCAAGGGGGCCCACTGAAGCTTTCTTT	CASSLGARGPTEAFF
TRBD1	15	NA	TRBJ2-1	TRBV9	TGTGCCAGCAGCGTCCCGGGACAGGGGTACAATGAGCAGTTCTTC	CASSVPGQGYNEQFF
TRBD2	17	NA	TRBJ2-3	TRBV6-2/TRBV6-3	TGTGCCAGCAGTTACGGTCCGAAGCGGGACCGCACAGATACGCAGTATTTT	CASSYGPKRDRTDTQYF
TRBD1	17	NA	TRBJ1-5	TRBV15	TGTGCCACCAGCAGAGTGATGACAGGGGGAAGCAATCAGCCCCAGCATTTT	CATSRVMTGGSNQPQHF
TRBD1	15	NA	TRBJ1-1	TRBV5-4	TGTGCCAGCAGCGGGCAGGGACAGGTGAACACTGAAGCTTTCTTT	CASSGQGQVNTEAFF
NA	11	few	TRBJ1-2	TRBV12-3/TRBV12-4	TGTGCCAGCTCGGCGGTCTATGGCTACACCTTC	CASSAVYGYTF
TRBD2	16	NA	TRBJ2-2	TRBV5-4	TGTGCCAGCAGCCTCGGACTAGCGAGGAACACCGGGGAGCTGTTTTTT	CASSLGLARNTGELFF
NA	11	NA	TRBJ2-5	TRBV4-1	TGCGCCAGCAGCCATGGCCAGACCCAGTACTTC	CASSHGQTQYF
TRBD2	14	NA	TRBJ2-5	TRBV4-2	TGTGCCAGCAGCCAGTCGGGGGGGTCTAAGACCCAGTACTTC	CASSQSGGSKTQYF
TRBD1	15	NA	TRBJ2-1	TRBV5-4	TGTGCCAGCCCTACAGGGGGTCAGGTTGGTACTGAGCAGTTCTTC	CASPTGGQVGTEQFF
TRBD2	15	NA	TRBJ2-1	TRBV7-7	TGTGCCAGCAGCTTAGCCCGGGGGGAAAACAATGAGCAGTTCTTC	CASSLARGENNEQFF
TRBD2	11	NA	TRBJ2-1	TRBV11-2	TGTGCCAGCAGCTTGGGGGGGGAGCAGTTCTTC	CASSLGGEQFF
NA	12	NA	TRBJ1-5	TRBV28	TGTGCCAGCAGTCCTCCCAATCAGCCCCAGCATTTT	CASSPPNQPQHF
TRBD1	16	NA	TRBJ1-1	TRBV4-1	TGCGCCAGCAGCCAAGACCCCGACAGGGGATACACTGAAGCTTTCTTT	CASSQDPDRGYTEAFF
TRBD2	16	NA	TRBJ2-5	TRBV19	TGTGCCAGTAGTATGGGACTAGCGGGAGGAGTAGAGACCCAGTACTTC	CASSMGLAGGVETQYF
TRBD2	14	NA	TRBJ2-5	TRBV5-1	TGCGCCAGCAGTAGCGGGGGGACCCAAGAGACCCAGTACTTC	CASSSGGTQETQYF
NA	15	NA	TRBJ2-3	TRBV12-5	TGTGCTAGTGGTCCACGACTTAGCCGCACAGATACGCAGTATTTT	CASGPRLSRTDTQYF
TRBD1	17	NA	TRBJ2-1	TRBV11-3	TGTGCCAGCAGCTTAGGGTCCCGACAGGGTGGGAACAATGAGCAGTTCTTC	CASSLGSRQGGNNEQFF
TRBD1	11	NA	TRBJ1-1	TRBV30	TGTGCCTGGAGCCAGGGGGCTGAAGCTTTCTTT	CAWSQGAEAFF
TRBD2	16	once	TRBJ2-3	TRBV7-6	TGTGCCAGCAGCCCTCTGGGCGGGAGGGGTACAGATACGCAGTATTTT	CASSPLGGRGTDTQYF
NA	13	NA	TRBJ1-1	TRBV5-6	TGTGCCAGCAACCTAGGGGGGAACACTGAAGCTTTCTTT	CASNLGGNTEAFF
NA	17	NA	TRBJ1-1	TRBV5-6	TGTGCCAGCAGCTCCAATAGGGCCCTGGGAGTGAACACTGAAGCTTTCTTT	CASSSNRALGVNTEAFF